The clone carrying this TCR beta chain has just one count. Trimming left V 3 bases short and J 6 bases short, with 12 bases between. The CDR3 length is 14 residues. Looked up from germline, CDR1 is MDHEN and CDR2 is SYDVKM. These data originate in a study of control samples from healthy donors and cancer patients. The assay was immunoSEQ multiplex PCR, and TCRdb's table has in-frame clones only and misses some. This sample has around 68,000 clones; around four fifths occur once, and the top ten carry 2.9%. The V call is TRBV28, the J call TRBJ2-4; D not certain. This sequence was found in a woman in her 50s with lung cancer. The source material was PBMCs. CDR3 amino acids: CASSFQEMGNIQYF. CDR3 bases: TGTGCCAGCAGTTTTCAGGAAATGGGAAACATTCAGTACTTC.